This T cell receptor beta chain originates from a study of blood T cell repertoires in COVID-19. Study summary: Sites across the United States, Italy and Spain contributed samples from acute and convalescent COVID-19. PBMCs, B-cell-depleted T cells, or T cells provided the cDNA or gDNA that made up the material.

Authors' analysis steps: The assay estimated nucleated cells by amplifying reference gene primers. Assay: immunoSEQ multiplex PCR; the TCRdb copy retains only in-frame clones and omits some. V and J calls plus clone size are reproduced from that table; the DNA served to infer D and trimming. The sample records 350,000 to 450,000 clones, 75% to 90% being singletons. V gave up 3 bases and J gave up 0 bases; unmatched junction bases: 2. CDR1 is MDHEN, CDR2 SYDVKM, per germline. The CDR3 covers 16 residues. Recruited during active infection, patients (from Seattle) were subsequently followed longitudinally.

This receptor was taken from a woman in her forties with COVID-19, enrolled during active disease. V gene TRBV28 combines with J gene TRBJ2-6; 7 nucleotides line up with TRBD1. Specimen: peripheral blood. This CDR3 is CASSLTGSSGANVLTF. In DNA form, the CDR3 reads TGTGCCAGCAGTTTGACAGGGAGCTCTGGGGCCAACGTCCTGACTTTC.